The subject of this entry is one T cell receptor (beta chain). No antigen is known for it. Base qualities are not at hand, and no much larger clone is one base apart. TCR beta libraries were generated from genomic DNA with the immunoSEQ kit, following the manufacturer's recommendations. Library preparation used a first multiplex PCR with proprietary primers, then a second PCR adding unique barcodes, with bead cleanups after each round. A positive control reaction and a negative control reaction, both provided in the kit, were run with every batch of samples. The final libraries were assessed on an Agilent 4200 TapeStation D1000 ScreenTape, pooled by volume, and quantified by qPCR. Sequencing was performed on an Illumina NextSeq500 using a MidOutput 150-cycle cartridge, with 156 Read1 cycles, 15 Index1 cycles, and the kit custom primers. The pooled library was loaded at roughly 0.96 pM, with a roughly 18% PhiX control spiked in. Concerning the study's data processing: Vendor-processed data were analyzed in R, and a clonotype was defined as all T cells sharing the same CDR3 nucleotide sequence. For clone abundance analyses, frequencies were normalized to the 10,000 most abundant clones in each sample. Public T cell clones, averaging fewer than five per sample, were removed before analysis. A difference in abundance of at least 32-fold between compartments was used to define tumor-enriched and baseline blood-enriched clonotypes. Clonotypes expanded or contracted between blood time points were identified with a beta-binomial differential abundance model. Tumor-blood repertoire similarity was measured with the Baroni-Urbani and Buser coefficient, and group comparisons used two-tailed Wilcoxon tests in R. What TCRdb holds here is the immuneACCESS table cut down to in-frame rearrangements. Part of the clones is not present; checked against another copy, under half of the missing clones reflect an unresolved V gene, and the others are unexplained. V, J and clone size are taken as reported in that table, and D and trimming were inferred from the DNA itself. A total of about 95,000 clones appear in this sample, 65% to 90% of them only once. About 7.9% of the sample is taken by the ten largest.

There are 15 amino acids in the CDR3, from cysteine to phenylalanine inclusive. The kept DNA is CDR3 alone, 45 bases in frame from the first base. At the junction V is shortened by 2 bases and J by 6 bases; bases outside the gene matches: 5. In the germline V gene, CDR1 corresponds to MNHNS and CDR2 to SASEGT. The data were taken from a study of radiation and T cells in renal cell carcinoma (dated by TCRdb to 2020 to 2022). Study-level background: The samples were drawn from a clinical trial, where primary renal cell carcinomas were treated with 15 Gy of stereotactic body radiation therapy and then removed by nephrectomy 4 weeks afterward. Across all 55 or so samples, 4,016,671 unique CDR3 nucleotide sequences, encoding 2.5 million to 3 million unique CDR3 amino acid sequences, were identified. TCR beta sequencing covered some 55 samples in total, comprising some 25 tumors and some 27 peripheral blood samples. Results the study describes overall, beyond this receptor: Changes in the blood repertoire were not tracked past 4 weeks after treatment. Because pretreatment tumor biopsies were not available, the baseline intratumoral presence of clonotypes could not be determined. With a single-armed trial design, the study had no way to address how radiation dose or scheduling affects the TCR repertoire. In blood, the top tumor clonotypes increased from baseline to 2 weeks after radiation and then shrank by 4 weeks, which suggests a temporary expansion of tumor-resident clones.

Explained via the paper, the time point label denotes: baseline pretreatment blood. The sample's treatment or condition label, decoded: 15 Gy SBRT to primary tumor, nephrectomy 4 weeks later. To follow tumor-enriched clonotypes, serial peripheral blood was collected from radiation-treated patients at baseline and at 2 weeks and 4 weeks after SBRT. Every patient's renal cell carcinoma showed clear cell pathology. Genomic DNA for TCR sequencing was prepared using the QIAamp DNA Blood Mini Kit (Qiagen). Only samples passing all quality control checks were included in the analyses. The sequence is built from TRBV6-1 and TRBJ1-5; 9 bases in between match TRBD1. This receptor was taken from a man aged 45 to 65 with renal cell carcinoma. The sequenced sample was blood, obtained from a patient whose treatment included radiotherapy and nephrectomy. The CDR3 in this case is CASSEMTGGIQPQHF. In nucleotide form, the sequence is TGTGCCAGCAGTGAAATGACAGGGGGAATTCAGCCCCAGCATTTT.